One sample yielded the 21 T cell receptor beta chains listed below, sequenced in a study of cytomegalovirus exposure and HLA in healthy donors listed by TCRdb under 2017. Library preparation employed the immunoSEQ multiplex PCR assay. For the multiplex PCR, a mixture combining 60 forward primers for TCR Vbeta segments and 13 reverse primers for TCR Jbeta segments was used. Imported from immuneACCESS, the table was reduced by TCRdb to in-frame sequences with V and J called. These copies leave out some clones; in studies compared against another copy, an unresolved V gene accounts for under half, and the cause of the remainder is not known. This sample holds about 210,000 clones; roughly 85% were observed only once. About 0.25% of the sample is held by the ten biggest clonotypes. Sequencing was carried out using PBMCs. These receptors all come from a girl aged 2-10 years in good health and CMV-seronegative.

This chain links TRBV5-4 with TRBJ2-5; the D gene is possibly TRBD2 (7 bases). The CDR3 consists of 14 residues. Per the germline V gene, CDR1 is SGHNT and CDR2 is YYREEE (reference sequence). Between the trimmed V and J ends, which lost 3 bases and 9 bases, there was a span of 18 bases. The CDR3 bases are TGTGCCAGCAGCTCTTGGGAGGGGGGGGCGGCCCAGTACTTC. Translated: CASSSWEGGAAQYF.

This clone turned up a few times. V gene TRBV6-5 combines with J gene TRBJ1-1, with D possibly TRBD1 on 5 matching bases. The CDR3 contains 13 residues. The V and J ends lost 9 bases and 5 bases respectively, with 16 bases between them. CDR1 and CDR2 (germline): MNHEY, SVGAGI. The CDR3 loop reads CASSRPGSTEAFF. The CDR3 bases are TGTGCCAGTTCAAGACCAGGGTCGACTGAAGCTTTCTTT.

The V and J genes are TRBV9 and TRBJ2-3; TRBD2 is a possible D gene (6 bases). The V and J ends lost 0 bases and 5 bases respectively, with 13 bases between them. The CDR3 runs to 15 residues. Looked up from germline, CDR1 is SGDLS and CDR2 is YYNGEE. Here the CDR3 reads CASSVVGVEGDTQYF. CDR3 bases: TGTGCCAGCAGCGTAGTTGGTGTGGAGGGAGATACGCAGTATTTT. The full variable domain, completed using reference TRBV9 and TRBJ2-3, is DSGVTQTPKHLITATGQRVTLRCSPRSGDLSVYWYQQSLDQGLQFLIQYYNGEERAKGNILERFSAQQFPDLHSELNLSSLELGDSALYFCASSVVGVEGDTQYFGPGTRLTVL.

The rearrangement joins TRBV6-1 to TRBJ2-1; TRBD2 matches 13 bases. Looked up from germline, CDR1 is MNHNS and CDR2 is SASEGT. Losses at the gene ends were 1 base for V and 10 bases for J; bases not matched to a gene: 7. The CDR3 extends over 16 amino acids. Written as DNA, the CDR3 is TGTGCCAGCAGTGAAGAAACGGGACTAGCGGGACTAGAGCAGTTCTTC. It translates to CASSEETGLAGLEQFF.

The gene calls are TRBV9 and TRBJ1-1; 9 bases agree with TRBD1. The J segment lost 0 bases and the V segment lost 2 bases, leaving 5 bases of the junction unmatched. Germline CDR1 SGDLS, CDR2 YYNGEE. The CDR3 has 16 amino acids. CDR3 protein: CASSVGTGYLNTEAFF. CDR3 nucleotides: TGTGCCAGCAGCGTCGGGACAGGGTATTTGAACACTGAAGCTTTCTTT.

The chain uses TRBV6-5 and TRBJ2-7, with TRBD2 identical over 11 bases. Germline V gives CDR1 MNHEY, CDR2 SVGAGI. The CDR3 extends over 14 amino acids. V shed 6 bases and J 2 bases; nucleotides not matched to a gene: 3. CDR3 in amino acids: CASRGLAEPYEQYF. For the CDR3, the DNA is TGTGCCAGCAGGGGACTAGCGGAACCCTACGAGCAGTACTTC.

The CDR3 DNA sequence: TGTGCCAGCAGTTACTCGATCGGAGCGGCCACAGATACGCAGTATTTT. This sequence encodes CASSYSIGAATDTQYF. This chain joins TRBV6-5 and TRBJ2-3, with D possibly being TRBD2 (5 bases). The CDR3 is 16 residues long. The V and J ends lost 0 bases and 2 bases respectively, with 12 bases between them. Germline loops: CDR1 MNHEY, CDR2 SVGAGI.

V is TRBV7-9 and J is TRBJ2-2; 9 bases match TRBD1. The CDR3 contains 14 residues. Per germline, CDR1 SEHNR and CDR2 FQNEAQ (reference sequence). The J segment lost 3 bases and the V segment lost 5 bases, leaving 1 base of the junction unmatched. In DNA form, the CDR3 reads TGTGCCAGCAGCAACAGGGGGCACACCGGGGAGCTGTTTTTT. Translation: CASSNRGHTGELFF.

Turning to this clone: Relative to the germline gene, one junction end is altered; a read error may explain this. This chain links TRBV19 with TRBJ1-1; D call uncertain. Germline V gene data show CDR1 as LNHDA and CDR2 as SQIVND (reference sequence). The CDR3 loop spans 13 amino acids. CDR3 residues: CASNIGGNTEAFF. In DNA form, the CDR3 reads TGTGCCAGTAATATAGGAGGGAACACTGAAGCTTTCTTT.

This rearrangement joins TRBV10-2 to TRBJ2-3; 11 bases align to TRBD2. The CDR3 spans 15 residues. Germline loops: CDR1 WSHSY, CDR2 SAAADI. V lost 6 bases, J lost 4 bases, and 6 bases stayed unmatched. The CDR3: CASRDSGGVADTQYF. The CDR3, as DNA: TGCGCCAGCAGAGATAGCGGGGGGGTTGCAGATACGCAGTATTTT.

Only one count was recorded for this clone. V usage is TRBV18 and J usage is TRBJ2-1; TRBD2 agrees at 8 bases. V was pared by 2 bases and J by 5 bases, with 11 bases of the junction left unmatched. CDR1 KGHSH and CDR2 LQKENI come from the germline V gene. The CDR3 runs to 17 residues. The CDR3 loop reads CASSPMIAGRGNNEQFF. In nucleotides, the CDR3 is TGTGCCAGCTCACCAATGATAGCCGGGAGGGGGAACAATGAGCAGTTCTTC.

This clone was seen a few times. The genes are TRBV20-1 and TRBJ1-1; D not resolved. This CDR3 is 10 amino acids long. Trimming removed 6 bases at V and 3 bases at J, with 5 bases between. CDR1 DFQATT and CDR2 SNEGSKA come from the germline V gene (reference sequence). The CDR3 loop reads CSAGDTEAFF. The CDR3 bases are TGCAGTGCCGGGGACACTGAAGCTTTCTTT.

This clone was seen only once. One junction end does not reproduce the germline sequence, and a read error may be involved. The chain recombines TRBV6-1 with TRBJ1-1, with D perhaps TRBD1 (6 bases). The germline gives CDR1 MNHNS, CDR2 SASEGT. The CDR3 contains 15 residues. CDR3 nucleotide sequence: TGTGCCATCAGTGAGCCGGGGGGGGCGAACACTGAAGCTTTCTTT. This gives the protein CAISEPGGANTEAFF.

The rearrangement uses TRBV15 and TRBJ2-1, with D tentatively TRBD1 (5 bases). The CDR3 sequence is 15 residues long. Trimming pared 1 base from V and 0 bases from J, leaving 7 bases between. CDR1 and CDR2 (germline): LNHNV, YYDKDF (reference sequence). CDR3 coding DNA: TGTGCCACCAGCAGAGGACAGAGCTCCTACAATGAGCAGTTCTTC. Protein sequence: CATSRGQSSYNEQFF.

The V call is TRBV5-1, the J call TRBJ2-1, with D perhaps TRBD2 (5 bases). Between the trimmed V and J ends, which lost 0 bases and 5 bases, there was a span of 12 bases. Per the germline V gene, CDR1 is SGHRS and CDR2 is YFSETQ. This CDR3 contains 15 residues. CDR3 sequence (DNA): TGCGCCAGCAGCTTGGAGGAGGCATGGCACAATGAGCAGTTCTTC. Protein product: CASSLEEAWHNEQFF.

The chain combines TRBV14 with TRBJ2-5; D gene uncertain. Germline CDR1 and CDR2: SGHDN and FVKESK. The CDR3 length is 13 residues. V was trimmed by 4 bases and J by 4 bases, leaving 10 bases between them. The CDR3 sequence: CASSLTYGETQYF. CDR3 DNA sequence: TGTGCCAGCAGCCTAACCTATGGAGAGACCCAGTACTTC.

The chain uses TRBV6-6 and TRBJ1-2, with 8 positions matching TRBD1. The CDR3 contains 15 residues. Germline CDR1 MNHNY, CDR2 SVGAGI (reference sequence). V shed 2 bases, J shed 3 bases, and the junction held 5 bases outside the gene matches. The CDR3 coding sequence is TGTGCCAGCAGTTACGGGGACAGGATCGACTATGGCTACACCTTC. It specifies CASSYGDRIDYGYTF.

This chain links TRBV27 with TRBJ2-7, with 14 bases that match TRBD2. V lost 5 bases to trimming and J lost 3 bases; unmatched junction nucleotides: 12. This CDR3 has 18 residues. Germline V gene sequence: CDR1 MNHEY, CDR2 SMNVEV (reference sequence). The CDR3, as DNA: TGTGCCAGCAGTGTAAGGGGACTAGCGGGAGTACCCCACTACGAGCAGTACTTC. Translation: CASSVRGLAGVPHYEQYF.

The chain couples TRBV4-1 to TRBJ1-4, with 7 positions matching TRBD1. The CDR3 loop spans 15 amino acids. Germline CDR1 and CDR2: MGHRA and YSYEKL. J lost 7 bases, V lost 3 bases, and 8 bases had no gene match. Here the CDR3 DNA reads TGCGCCAGCAGCCAGGGTGACAGGGCGGGTGAAAAACTGTTTTTT. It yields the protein CASSQGDRAGEKLFF.

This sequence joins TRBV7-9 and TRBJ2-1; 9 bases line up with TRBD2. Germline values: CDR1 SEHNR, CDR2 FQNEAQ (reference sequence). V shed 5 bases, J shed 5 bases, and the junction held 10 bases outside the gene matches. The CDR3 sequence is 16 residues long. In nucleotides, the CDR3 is TGTGCCAGCAGCCCCCAAAGCGGGAGGCGAAACAATGAGCAGTTCTTC. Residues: CASSPQSGRRNNEQFF.

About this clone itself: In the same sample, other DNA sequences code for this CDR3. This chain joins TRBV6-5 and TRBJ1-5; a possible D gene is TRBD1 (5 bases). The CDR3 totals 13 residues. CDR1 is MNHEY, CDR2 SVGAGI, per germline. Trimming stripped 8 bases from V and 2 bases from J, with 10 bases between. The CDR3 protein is CASQGGGNQPQHF. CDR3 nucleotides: TGTGCCAGCCAGGGAGGTGGCAATCAGCCCCAGCATTTT.